Listed here are 12 T cell receptor beta chains from one sample, sequenced in a study of molecular identifiers for immune sequencing clone quantification. TCRdb reprocessed the PCR reads via MiXCR and lists one record per CDR3 protein. The sample contains approximately 550,000 distinct CDR3 sequences, about 25% of which appear only once. Sequenced sample: naive CD8+ T cells from blood, with Jurkat cell RNA spiked in. Sample subset: FACS-sorted CD8+CD4-CCR7+CD45RA+ naive T cells. These TCRs come from a human donor in good health. Some libraries in this study had Jurkat cell RNA spiked in.

This clonotype was seen repeatedly, ten times or more. The chain is built from TRBV12-3 or TRBV12-4 and TRBJ2-6; D gene uncertain. Trimming cost V 6 bases and J 2 bases, with 8 bases left between them. The CDR3 sequence is 14 residues long. CDR3 protein: CASSPFAGANVLTF. In nucleotides, the CDR3 is TGTGCCAGCAGCCCATTCGCTGGGGCCAACGTCCTGACTTTC.

A word on this clonotype: Germline is not matched at one junction end, which may reflect a read error. The chain is built from TRBV27 and TRBJ2-2, with D possibly matching TRBD2 (5 bases). This CDR3 is built from 12 residues. CDR1 and CDR2 (germline): MNHEY, SMNVEV (reference sequence). The CDR3 loop is CAGTHYTGELSF. The CDR3 DNA reads TGTGCCGGCACCCATTATACCGGGGAGCTGTCTTTT.

There are many counts of this clonotype. The chain joins TRBV12-3 or TRBV12-4 to TRBJ2-3, with no clear D. The CDR3 totals 12 residues. V lost 8 bases, J lost 0 bases, and 6 bases lay in between. The CDR3 loop reads CASVGSTDTQYF. Written as DNA, the CDR3 is TGTGCCAGCGTGGGTAGCACAGATACGCAGTATTTT.

As to this clonotype: In this CDR3 the conserved last residue, phenylalanine or tryptophan, is missing, so a read error is likely. The chain has TRBV5-6 and TRBJ1-2; D ambiguous. V lost 4 bases, J lost 3 bases, and 13 bases lay in between. The CDR3 runs to 14 residues. Per germline, CDR1 SGHDT and CDR2 YYEEEE. DNA of the CDR3: TGTGCCAGCAGCCTGTCACAGTATGACTATGGCTACACCCTC. Its translation is CASSLSQYDYGYTL.

The chain carries TRBV28 and TRBJ2-7, with D tentatively TRBD1 or TRBD2 (5 bases each). This CDR3 is 21 amino acids long. Germline assignment: CDR1 MDHEN and CDR2 SYDVKM. Trimming cost V 3 bases and J 3 bases, with 33 bases left between them. As DNA, the CDR3 is TGTGCCAGCAGTTTGCCCGAACCTAAGATGGGAGTCGGGGCAATCCTCTACGAGCAGTACTTC. Protein: CASSLPEPKMGVGAILYEQYF. The full variable domain, in which reference TRBV28 and TRBJ2-7 provide the parts outside the CDR3, is DVKVTQSSRYLVKRTGEKVFLECVQDMDHENMFWYRQDPGLGLRLIYFSYDVKMKEKGDIPEGYSVSREKKERFSLILESASTNQTSMYLCASSLPEPKMGVGAILYEQYFGPGTRLTVT.

The genes are TRBV6-5 and TRBJ1-3; the match to TRBD1 covers 11 bases. The CDR3 is 15 residues long. V was pared by 5 bases and J by 4 bases, with 4 bases of the junction left unmatched. CDR1 and CDR2 (germline): MNHEY, SVGAGI. The CDR3 sequence is CASSLGQGVGNTIYF. The CDR3 coding sequence is TGTGCCAGCAGTCTGGGACAGGGGGTAGGAAACACCATATATTTT.

This clonotype was observed many times. J is TRBJ2-7 and V is TRBV7-8; 10 bases map to TRBD1. With V trimmed by 3 bases and J by 2 bases, 4 bases remained unmatched. Germline CDR1 is SGHVS and CDR2 is FQNEAQ. The CDR3 spans 15 residues. For the CDR3, the DNA is TGTGCCAGCAGCTTTCCGGGACAGGGGCCCTACGAGCAGTACTTC. Translation: CASSFPGQGPYEQYF.

The rearrangement links TRBV12-3 or TRBV12-4 to TRBJ2-1; 12 nucleotides match TRBD2. J was trimmed by 6 bases and V by 8 bases; bases with no gene match: 8. The CDR3 loop spans 15 amino acids. For the CDR3, the DNA is TGTGCCAGCGGTCTAGCGGGGGGGAGAGGCAATGAGCAGTTCTTC. Its translation is CASGLAGGRGNEQFF.

This rearrangement joins TRBV6-2 or TRBV6-3 to TRBJ1-5, with 7 positions matching TRBD1. The CDR3 runs to 15 residues. CDR1 and CDR2 from the germline V gene are MNHEY and SVGEGT. V was pared by 4 bases and J by 5 bases, with 8 bases of the junction left unmatched. CDR3 DNA: TGTGCCAGCAGTTTATTCAGGGGGACGGATCAGCCCCAGCATTTT. Its protein product is CASSLFRGTDQPQHF.

The rearrangement links TRBV4-3 to TRBJ2-7; D tentatively fits TRBD1 or TRBD2 (5 bases each). V shed 1 base and J shed 6 bases, with 22 bases lying between them. The germline V gene encodes CDR1 LGHNA and CDR2 YSLEER. The CDR3 has 17 amino acids. CDR3 sequence (DNA): TGCGCCAGCAGCCAAGTCCTTCCTGGGGGTTTTCAAGGCGAGCAGTACTTC. This encodes CASSQVLPGGFQGEQYF.

This clonotype was detected many times. This chain joins TRBV20-1 and TRBJ1-2; D call uncertain. Germline V lookup: CDR1 DFQATT, CDR2 SNEGSKA (reference sequence). V was clipped by 0 bases and J by 4 bases, with 12 bases between them. The CDR3 has 14 amino acids. CDR3 DNA sequence: TGCAGTGCTAGAGAATTCACGGAAGTCTATGGCTACACCTTC. Amino acids: CSAREFTEVYGYTF.

This clonotype was seen ten or more times. The rearrangement uses TRBV6-5 and TRBJ2-5; unclear D gene. The CDR3 extends over 14 amino acids. Trimming stripped 5 bases from V and 1 base from J, with 11 bases between. The V gene's germline CDR1 is MNHEY and CDR2 SVGAGI. CDR3 in amino acids: CASSILGGQETQYF. DNA for the CDR3: TGTGCCAGCAGTATCCTAGGCGGCCAAGAGACCCAGTACTTC.